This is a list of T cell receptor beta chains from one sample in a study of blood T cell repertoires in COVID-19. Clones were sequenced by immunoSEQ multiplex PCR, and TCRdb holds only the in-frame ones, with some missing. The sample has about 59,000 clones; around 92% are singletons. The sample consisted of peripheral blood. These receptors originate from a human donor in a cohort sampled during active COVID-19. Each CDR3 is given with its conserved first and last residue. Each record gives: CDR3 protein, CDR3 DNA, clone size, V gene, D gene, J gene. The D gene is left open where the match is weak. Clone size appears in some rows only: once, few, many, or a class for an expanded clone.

CDR3 protein: CATSRGTASGYGYTF; CDR3 DNA: TGTGCCACCAGCAGAGGGACAGCCTCGGGCTATGGCTACACCTTC; clone size: NA; V gene: TRBV15; D gene: NA; J gene: TRBJ1-2
CDR3 protein: CASSFLGTGSGNTIYF; CDR3 DNA: TGCGCCAGCAGCTTCCTAGGGACAGGGTCTGGAAACACCATATATTTT; clone size: NA; V gene: TRBV5-1; D gene: TRBD1; J gene: TRBJ1-3
CDR3 protein: CSVEDQRLQNIQYF; CDR3 DNA: TGCAGCGTTGAAGACCAGCGTCTCCAAAACATTCAGTACTTC; clone size: NA; V gene: TRBV29-1; D gene: NA; J gene: TRBJ2-4
CDR3 protein: CASSHRNTEAFF; CDR3 DNA: TGTGCCAGCAGCCATAGGAACACTGAAGCTTTCTTT; clone size: NA; V gene: TRBV7-8; D gene: NA; J gene: TRBJ1-1
CDR3 protein: CASSQAWGAGGSYEQYF; CDR3 DNA: TGCGCCAGCAGCCAAGCTTGGGGAGCGGGAGGCTCCTACGAGCAGTACTTC; clone size: NA; V gene: TRBV4-1; D gene: TRBD2; J gene: TRBJ2-7
CDR3 protein: CASREQGLALFPSGEQYF; CDR3 DNA: TGTGCCAGCAGGGAACAGGGACTAGCGCTATTTCCCTCCGGGGAGCAGTACTTC; clone size: NA; V gene: TRBV21-1; D gene: NA; J gene: TRBJ2-7
CDR3 protein: CATSAGDTIYF; CDR3 DNA: TGTGCCACCTCCGCAGGGGACACCATATATTTT; clone size: NA; V gene: TRBV2; D gene: NA; J gene: TRBJ1-3
CDR3 protein: CASSLGGGTANEKLFF; CDR3 DNA: TGTGCCAGCAGCTTGGGGGGCGGGACAGCTAATGAAAAACTGTTTTTT; clone size: once; V gene: TRBV5-4; D gene: TRBD1; J gene: TRBJ1-4
CDR3 protein: CASSSPGTGGHEQYF; CDR3 DNA: TGTGCCAGCAGTTCCCCCGGGACAGGGGGGCACGAGCAGTACTTC; clone size: NA; V gene: TRBV28; D gene: TRBD1; J gene: TRBJ2-7
CDR3 protein: CASSWTGGSITDTQYF; CDR3 DNA: TGTGCCAGCAGTTGGACAGGGGGCAGTATTACAGATACGCAGTATTTT; clone size: NA; V gene: TRBV27; D gene: TRBD1; J gene: TRBJ2-3
CDR3 protein: CASSLSRNNEQFF; CDR3 DNA: TGTGCCAGCAGCTTATCTAGGAACAATGAGCAGTTCTTC; clone size: NA; V gene: TRBV7-6; D gene: NA; J gene: TRBJ2-1
CDR3 protein: CASSLDGLGYGYTF; CDR3 DNA: TGTGCCAGCAGTTTAGATGGGCTGGGCTATGGCTACACCTTC; clone size: NA; V gene: TRBV27; D gene: NA; J gene: TRBJ1-2
CDR3 protein: CACPSGTSGSSSYEQYF; CDR3 DNA: TGTGCCTGCCCCTCGGGGACTAGCGGTTCGAGCTCCTACGAGCAGTACTTC; clone size: NA; V gene: TRBV6-4; D gene: TRBD2; J gene: TRBJ2-7
CDR3 protein: CASRFSGFGETQYF; CDR3 DNA: TGTGCCAGCAGATTCTCAGGGTTTGGGGAGACCCAGTACTTC; clone size: NA; V gene: TRBV6-5; D gene: NA; J gene: TRBJ2-5
CDR3 protein: CASRSTSGRASGNEQYF; CDR3 DNA: TGTGCCAGCAGGAGCACTAGCGGGAGGGCCTCGGGAAACGAGCAGTACTTC; clone size: few; V gene: TRBV28; D gene: TRBD2; J gene: TRBJ2-7
CDR3 protein: CASSLGTGNEKLFF; CDR3 DNA: TGTGCCAGCAGCTTGGGGACAGGGAATGAAAAACTGTTTTTT; clone size: NA; V gene: TRBV5-6; D gene: TRBD1; J gene: TRBJ1-4
CDR3 protein: CASSQDTSGGYNEQFF; CDR3 DNA: TGCGCCAGCAGCCAAGACACTAGCGGGGGGTACAATGAGCAGTTCTTC; clone size: few; V gene: TRBV4-3; D gene: TRBD2; J gene: TRBJ2-1
CDR3 protein: CASFNPGTGGDTQYF; CDR3 DNA: TGTGCCAGCTTCAACCCCGGGACAGGGGGGGATACGCAGTATTTT; clone size: NA; V gene: TRBV18; D gene: TRBD1; J gene: TRBJ2-3
CDR3 protein: CASSAYGTSGGVPRRTDTQYF; CDR3 DNA: TGTGCCAGCAGCGCGTACGGGACTAGCGGGGGGGTCCCTCGACGCACAGATACGCAGTATTTT; clone size: NA; V gene: TRBV3-1/TRBV3-2; D gene: TRBD2; J gene: TRBJ2-3
CDR3 protein: CASRQHPTSRYEQYF; CDR3 DNA: TGTGCCAGCAGGCAGCACCCGACTAGTAGGTACGAGCAGTACTTC; clone size: NA; V gene: TRBV3-1/TRBV3-2; D gene: NA; J gene: TRBJ2-7
CDR3 protein: CASSPRVIGRGRNTGELFF; CDR3 DNA: TGTGCCAGCAGCCCCCGGGTAATAGGCAGGGGGAGAAACACCGGGGAGCTGTTTTTT; clone size: NA; V gene: TRBV7-8; D gene: TRBD1; J gene: TRBJ2-2
CDR3 protein: CATSDPRQGNLAGANVLTF; CDR3 DNA: TGTGCCACCAGTGATCCCCGACAGGGGAACTTAGCGGGGGCCAACGTCCTGACTTTC; clone size: NA; V gene: TRBV24-1; D gene: TRBD1; J gene: TRBJ2-6
CDR3 protein: CASTRQGVADTQYF; CDR3 DNA: TGTGCCAGCACCCGACAGGGGGTTGCAGATACGCAGTATTTT; clone size: once; V gene: TRBV6-6; D gene: TRBD1; J gene: TRBJ2-3
CDR3 protein: CASGGGDSYEQYF; CDR3 DNA: TGTGCCTCCGGAGGTGGGGACAGCTACGAGCAGTACTTC; clone size: few; V gene: TRBV6-5; D gene: TRBD1; J gene: TRBJ2-7
CDR3 protein: CASSFTGVDTQYF; CDR3 DNA: TGTGCCAGCAGCTTTACAGGGGTGGATACGCAGTATTTT; clone size: NA; V gene: TRBV11-2; D gene: TRBD1; J gene: TRBJ2-3
CDR3 protein: CASNFPGVYGYTF; CDR3 DNA: TGTGCCAGCAATTTCCCGGGGGTCTATGGCTACACCTTC; clone size: NA; V gene: TRBV28; D gene: NA; J gene: TRBJ1-2
CDR3 protein: CASSSRVPYEQYF; CDR3 DNA: TGTGCCAGCAGCTCCCGGGTCCCCTACGAGCAGTACTTC; clone size: NA; V gene: TRBV3-1/TRBV3-2; D gene: NA; J gene: TRBJ2-7
CDR3 protein: CASSLDSYEQYF; CDR3 DNA: TGTGCCAGCAGCCTAGACAGCTACGAGCAGTACTTC; clone size: NA; V gene: TRBV27; D gene: NA; J gene: TRBJ2-7
CDR3 protein: CASSFTGAGNTIYF; CDR3 DNA: TGTGCCAGCAGCTTCACCGGGGCTGGAAACACCATATATTTT; clone size: few; V gene: TRBV5-4; D gene: NA; J gene: TRBJ1-3
CDR3 protein: CATSEGRDTGELFF; CDR3 DNA: TGTGCCACCAGCGAGGGGAGGGACACCGGGGAGCTGTTTTTT; clone size: NA; V gene: TRBV24-1; D gene: TRBD2; J gene: TRBJ2-2
CDR3 protein: CASGKTTGGFGYTF; CDR3 DNA: TGTGCCAGTGGAAAAACTACAGGGGGCTTTGGCTACACCTTC; clone size: NA; V gene: TRBV6-5; D gene: TRBD1; J gene: TRBJ1-2
CDR3 protein: CASSTYGQAGGSYEQYF; CDR3 DNA: TGTGCCAGCAGCACTTATGGACAGGCTGGGGGCTCCTACGAGCAGTACTTC; clone size: NA; V gene: TRBV6-2/TRBV6-3; D gene: TRBD1; J gene: TRBJ2-7
CDR3 protein: CASSIYGTVYGYTF; CDR3 DNA: TGTGCCAGTAGTATTTATGGGACAGTCTATGGCTACACCTTC; clone size: NA; V gene: TRBV19; D gene: TRBD1; J gene: TRBJ1-2
CDR3 protein: CASSVHQGTDTEAFF; CDR3 DNA: TGTGCCAGCAGCGTACATCAGGGCACGGACACTGAAGCTTTCTTT; clone size: NA; V gene: TRBV9; D gene: NA; J gene: TRBJ1-1
CDR3 protein: CAWERGTYEQYF; CDR3 DNA: TGTGCCTGGGAACGCGGGACCTACGAGCAGTACTTC; clone size: NA; V gene: TRBV30; D gene: NA; J gene: TRBJ2-7
CDR3 protein: CASGAGTAGHEQYF; CDR3 DNA: TGCGCCAGCGGTGCCGGGACAGCAGGCCACGAGCAGTACTTC; clone size: NA; V gene: TRBV10-1; D gene: TRBD1; J gene: TRBJ2-7
CDR3 protein: CASSDGWGVGQFF; CDR3 DNA: TGCGCCAGCAGTGATGGTTGGGGGGTAGGGCAGTTCTTC; clone size: NA; V gene: TRBV10-1; D gene: NA; J gene: TRBJ2-1
CDR3 protein: CASSFDRTYEQYF; CDR3 DNA: TGTGCCAGCAGTTTCGACAGAACCTACGAGCAGTACTTC; clone size: NA; V gene: TRBV27; D gene: NA; J gene: TRBJ2-7
CDR3 protein: CASSLEAEQYF; CDR3 DNA: TGTGCCAGCAGCTTGGAGGCCGAGCAGTACTTC; clone size: few; V gene: TRBV7-9; D gene: NA; J gene: TRBJ2-7
CDR3 protein: CASSVSGGANNEQFF; CDR3 DNA: TGTGCCAGCAGCGTTAGCGGGGGGGCAAACAATGAGCAGTTCTTC; clone size: NA; V gene: TRBV9; D gene: TRBD2; J gene: TRBJ2-1
CDR3 protein: CASNRAQVRYTEAFF; CDR3 DNA: TGTGCCAGCAACCGAGCACAGGTCCGGTACACTGAAGCTTTCTTT; clone size: NA; V gene: TRBV5-6; D gene: NA; J gene: TRBJ1-1
CDR3 protein: CAWSGAADTQYF; CDR3 DNA: TGTGCCTGGAGTGGTGCAGCAGATACGCAGTATTTT; clone size: NA; V gene: TRBV30; D gene: NA; J gene: TRBJ2-3
CDR3 protein: CACAGLAGLDEQFF; CDR3 DNA: TGTGCTTGCGCGGGCCTAGCGGGGTTGGATGAGCAGTTCTTC; clone size: NA; V gene: TRBV19; D gene: TRBD2; J gene: TRBJ2-1
CDR3 protein: CASSRGDTTIYGYTF; CDR3 DNA: TGTGCCAGCAGTAGGGGTGACACGACGATCTATGGCTACACCTTC; clone size: NA; V gene: TRBV28; D gene: NA; J gene: TRBJ1-2
CDR3 protein: CASRSDRFNQPQHF; CDR3 DNA: TGTGCCAGCCGCTCGGACAGGTTTAATCAGCCCCAGCATTTT; clone size: NA; V gene: TRBV6-5; D gene: TRBD1; J gene: TRBJ1-5
CDR3 protein: CASSVGNRGGTQYF; CDR3 DNA: TGTGCCAGCAGCGTAGGTAACAGGGGAGGGACCCAGTACTTC; clone size: NA; V gene: TRBV9; D gene: NA; J gene: TRBJ2-5
CDR3 protein: CASSFGRDGTDTQYF; CDR3 DNA: TGTGCCAGCAGCTTCGGCAGGGATGGCACAGATACGCAGTATTTT; clone size: NA; V gene: TRBV11-2; D gene: NA; J gene: TRBJ2-3
CDR3 protein: CASSHGGQDLYGYTF; CDR3 DNA: TGTGCCAGCAGCCACGGCGGACAGGACCTCTATGGCTACACCTTC; clone size: NA; V gene: TRBV3-1/TRBV3-2; D gene: TRBD1; J gene: TRBJ1-2
CDR3 protein: CASSQAFQGQFF; CDR3 DNA: TGTGCCAGCAGCCAAGCTTTCCAGGGGCAGTTCTTC; clone size: NA; V gene: TRBV3-1/TRBV3-2; D gene: NA; J gene: TRBJ2-1
CDR3 protein: CASSPDGSSYNEQFF; CDR3 DNA: TGCGCCAGCAGCCCGGACGGGAGCTCCTACAATGAGCAGTTCTTC; clone size: NA; V gene: TRBV5-1; D gene: NA; J gene: TRBJ2-1
CDR3 protein: CASSISGTGIGQPQHF; CDR3 DNA: TGTGCCAGTAGTATATCCGGGACAGGTATCGGTCAGCCCCAGCATTTT; clone size: NA; V gene: TRBV19; D gene: TRBD1; J gene: TRBJ1-5